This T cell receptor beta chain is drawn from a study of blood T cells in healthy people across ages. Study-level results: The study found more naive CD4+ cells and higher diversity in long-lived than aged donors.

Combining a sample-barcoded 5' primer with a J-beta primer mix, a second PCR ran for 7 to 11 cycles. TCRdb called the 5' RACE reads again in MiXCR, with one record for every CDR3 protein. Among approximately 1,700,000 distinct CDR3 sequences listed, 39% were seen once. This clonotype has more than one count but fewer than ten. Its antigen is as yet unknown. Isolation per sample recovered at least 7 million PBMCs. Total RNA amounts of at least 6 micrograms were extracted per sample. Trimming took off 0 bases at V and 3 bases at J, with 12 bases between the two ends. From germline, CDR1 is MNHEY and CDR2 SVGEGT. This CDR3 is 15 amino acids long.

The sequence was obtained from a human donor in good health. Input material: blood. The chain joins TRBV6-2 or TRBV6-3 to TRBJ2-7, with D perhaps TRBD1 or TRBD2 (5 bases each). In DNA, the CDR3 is TGTGCCAGCAGTTACTCGGCCGGGGCCGGCTACGAGCAGTACTTC. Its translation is CASSYSAGAGYEQYF.